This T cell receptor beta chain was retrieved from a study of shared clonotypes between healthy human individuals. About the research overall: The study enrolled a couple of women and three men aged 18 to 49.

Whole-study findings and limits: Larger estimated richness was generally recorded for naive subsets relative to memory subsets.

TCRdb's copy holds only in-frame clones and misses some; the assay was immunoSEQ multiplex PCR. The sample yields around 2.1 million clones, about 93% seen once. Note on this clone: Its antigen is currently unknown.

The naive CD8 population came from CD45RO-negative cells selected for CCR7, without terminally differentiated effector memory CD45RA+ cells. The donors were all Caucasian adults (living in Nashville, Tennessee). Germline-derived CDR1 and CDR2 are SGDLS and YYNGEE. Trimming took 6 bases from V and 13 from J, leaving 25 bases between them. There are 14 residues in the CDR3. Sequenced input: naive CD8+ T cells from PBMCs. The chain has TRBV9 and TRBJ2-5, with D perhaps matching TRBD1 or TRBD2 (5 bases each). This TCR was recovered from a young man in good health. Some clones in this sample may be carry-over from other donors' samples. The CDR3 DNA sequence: TGTGCCAGCACCCCCTCCGGGGCCCCTCTTAACGTGTACTTC. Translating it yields CASTPSGAPLNVYF.